A selection of T cell receptor beta chains follows, all from one sample in a study of T cells in Graves' hyperthyroidism and ophthalmopathy. Each CDR3 protein is one row after TCRdb ran MiXCR on the multiplex PCR reads. The table lists around 210,000 distinct CDR3 sequences, about a sixth of them singletons. Sequencing was done on a sample of blood. The origin of the receptors is a woman between 45 and 65 years old with Graves' hyperthyroidism. CDR3s include the opening cysteine and the closing phenylalanine or tryptophan. The D gene is left open where the match is weak. Not all rows give a size; the values are once, few, many and, for expanded clones, a class.

V gene,D gene,J gene,clone size,CDR3 DNA,CDR3 protein
TRBV7-8,TRBD2,TRBJ2-7,many,TGTGCCAGCAGCTTAGAGAGGACTAGCGCTACCTACGAGCAGTACTTC,CASSLERTSATYEQYF
TRBV3-1,TRBD1,TRBJ2-5,many,TGTGCCAGCAGCCAAGCCTCGGGACAGGGGGGAGAGACCCAGTACTTC,CASSQASGQGGETQYF
TRBV20-1,NA,TRBJ2-1,NA,TGCAGTGCCGCCTACGGGGGAAATAAGTTCTTC,CSAAYGGNKFF
TRBV5-1,TRBD2,TRBJ2-2,few,TGCGCCAGCAAGAGCGGGAGTGCCACCGGGGAGCTGTTTTTT,CASKSGSATGELFF
TRBV3-1,NA,TRBJ1-1,many,TGTGCCAGCAGCCAAGATCGGGGCAGGGAGAACACTGAAGCTTTCTTT,CASSQDRGRENTEAFF
TRBV15,NA,TRBJ1-5,few,TGTGCCACCAGCAAAGGAAGCAACTGGGGGGTGCATCAGCCCCAGCATTTT,CATSKGSNWGVHQPQHF
TRBV2,NA,TRBJ2-7,NA,TGTGCCAGCAGTGGAGTGGCCTCTAGTGCCTACGAGCAGTACTTC,CASSGVASSAYEQYF
TRBV12-3/TRBV12-4,TRBD1,TRBJ1-1,many,TGTGCCAGCGCGTGGGACCAGACAGGGGACACTGAAGCTTTCTTT,CASAWDQTGDTEAFF
TRBV24-1,NA,TRBJ1-5,many,TGTGCCACCAGTGGAGGGCGCAATCAGCCCCAGCATTTT,CATSGGRNQPQHF
TRBV27,NA,TRBJ2-3,few,TGTGCCACCCTTGGCGAACTAGACACAGATACGCAGTATTTT,CATLGELDTDTQYF
TRBV20-1,TRBD1,TRBJ1-2,many,TGCAGTGCTAGAGGACAGGGAGGGCACTATGGCTACACCTTC,CSARGQGGHYGYTF
TRBV12-3/TRBV12-4,NA,TRBJ2-6,NA,TGTGCCAGCAGCCTTAGACAGCCGAACGTCCTGACTTTC,CASSLRQPNVLTF
TRBV5-1,NA,TRBJ2-7,few,TGCGCCAGCAGCTTGGAACAGGGATTTTACGAGCAGTACTTC,CASSLEQGFYEQYF
TRBV6-5,TRBD2,TRBJ2-3,many,TGTGCCAGCAGTTACCTCCTAGCGGACACAGATACGCAGTATTTT,CASSYLLADTDTQYF
TRBV7-7,NA,TRBJ2-5,NA,TGTGCTAGCACGAAAGCGGGCCAACAAGAGACCCAGTACTTC,CASTKAGQQETQYF
TRBV6-1,NA,TRBJ1-1,many,TGTGCCACCCTGACGGCGGGGCAGTTCGAAGCTTTCTTT,CATLTAGQFEAFF
TRBV30,TRBD2,TRBJ2-1,NA,TGTGCCTGGAGTGTCCTCCTAGCGGCCGGGGGCAATGAGCAGTTCTTC,CAWSVLLAAGGNEQFF
TRBV6-1,NA,TRBJ2-7,many,TGTGCCAGCAGTTACGGGACGAGAACAAGCGAGCAGTACTTC,CASSYGTRTSEQYF
TRBV6-2/TRBV6-3,NA,TRBJ2-2,NA,TGTGCCAGCAGTCCCCGCCCCAACACCGGGGAGCTGTTTTTT,CASSPRPNTGELFF
TRBV29-1,NA,TRBJ1-2,many,TGCAGCGTTGAGGGCAGGGCAAGAGACTACACCTTC,CSVEGRARDYTF
TRBV29-1,NA,TRBJ1-1,many,TGCAGCGTTAGCCTGGGGGGGAACACTGAAGCTTTCTTT,CSVSLGGNTEAFF
TRBV7-9,TRBD2,TRBJ2-5,NA,TGTGCCAGCAGCTTATTAGCGGGAGGGCGCGAGACCCAGTACTTC,CASSLLAGGRETQYF
TRBV30,TRBD1,TRBJ1-5,many,TGTGCCTGGAGGGGACAGGGGTCGCAGCAGCCCCAGCATTTT,CAWRGQGSQQPQHF
TRBV2,NA,TRBJ1-2,many,TGTGCCAGCAGTGAAGTGCGCAGGGGTGTCTATGGCTACACCTTC,CASSEVRRGVYGYTF
TRBV12-3/TRBV12-4,TRBD2,TRBJ2-1,many,TGTGCCAGCAGTTTTGCTGGACTAGCGGGGAACAATGAGCAGTTCTTC,CASSFAGLAGNNEQFF
TRBV10-3,NA,TRBJ2-3,NA,TGTGCCATCCCCAGCGGGAGCACAGATACGCAGTATTTT,CAIPSGSTDTQYF
TRBV11-2,TRBD2,TRBJ2-1,NA,TGTGCCAGCAGCGCCCATAGCGGGAGTGTCAATGAGCAGTTCTTC,CASSAHSGSVNEQFF
TRBV10-3,TRBD2,TRBJ2-2,few,TGTGCCATCACGCCTAGCGGGACATCCGGGGAGCTGTTTTTT,CAITPSGTSGELFF
TRBV6-1,NA,TRBJ1-1,few,TGTGCCAGCAGTTCTAGCAGAGAAGCTTTCTTT,CASSSSREAFF
TRBV20-1,TRBD2,TRBJ2-1,many,TGCAGTGCTAGAGGCGAAGGACTAGCCCATTACAATGAGCAGTTCTTC,CSARGEGLAHYNEQFF
TRBV24-1,TRBD2,TRBJ2-2,many,TGTGCCACCAGTTCAGCGGGGGTCACCGGGGAGCTGTTTTTT,CATSSAGVTGELFF
TRBV5-6,NA,TRBJ1-1,NA,TGTGCCAGCAGCGGATTAGGACGGTCATCCACTGAAGCTTTCTTT,CASSGLGRSSTEAFF
TRBV20-1,NA,TRBJ2-3,many,TGCAGTGCTAGAGACCGACAGGGCACAGATACGCAGTATTTT,CSARDRQGTDTQYF
TRBV5-5,NA,TRBJ2-5,many,TGTGCCAGCGCCGACTGGGGGGCTCCCCAAGAGACCCAGTACTTC,CASADWGAPQETQYF
TRBV28,NA,TRBJ2-5,many,TGTGCCAGCAGTTTCTCAGCGGCGAACCAAGAGACCCAGTACTTC,CASSFSAANQETQYF
TRBV15,NA,TRBJ2-5,NA,TGTGCCACCAGCAGAGATCCGGGGAGTCAGGAGACCCAGTACTTC,CATSRDPGSQETQYF
TRBV12-3/TRBV12-4,NA,TRBJ2-1,many,TGTGCCAGCAGCCGCTCCGCAGGCCCTTCCTACAATGAGCAGTTCTTC,CASSRSAGPSYNEQFF
TRBV14,NA,TRBJ2-7,few,TGTGCCAGCAGCCAAGGGCGGGGCTTCTCCTACGAGCAGTACTTC,CASSQGRGFSYEQYF
TRBV11-3,TRBD2,TRBJ2-3,few,TGTGCCAGCAGCTTACACCAAAGCGGGAACACAGATACGCAGTATTTT,CASSLHQSGNTDTQYF
TRBV15,TRBD2,TRBJ2-5,medium-sized,TGTGCCACCAGCGTTTGGGGGGGAGAGACCCAGTACTTC,CATSVWGGETQYF
TRBV18,NA,TRBJ1-2,NA,TGTGCCAGCTACGGCGGTTGGGGATATGGCTACACCTTC,CASYGGWGYGYTF
TRBV9,NA,TRBJ1-5,many,TGTGCCAGCAGCGTAGGTGGGACACACAATCAGCCCCAGCATTTT,CASSVGGTHNQPQHF
TRBV5-8,NA,TRBJ2-6,NA,TGTGCCAGCAGCTTCGGAGAACTGGCCAACGTCCTGACTTTC,CASSFGELANVLTF
TRBV11-3,TRBD2,TRBJ2-1,few,TGTGCCAGCAGCTTACCTGGGACTAGCGCATACAATGAGCAGTTCTTC,CASSLPGTSAYNEQFF
TRBV9,NA,TRBJ2-7,many,TGTGCCAGCAGCGTAGACGGCGGAGGGGCCTACGAGCAGTACTTC,CASSVDGGGAYEQYF
TRBV5-6,NA,TRBJ1-2,NA,TGTGCCAGCAGGTTGAGGGGGAGCTATGGCTACACCTTC,CASRLRGSYGYTF
TRBV11-1,NA,TRBJ2-5,many,TGTGCCAGCAGCCCAGGGGTGGCAGTCTTAACGCTGGAGACCCAGTACTTC,CASSPGVAVLTLETQYF
TRBV18,NA,TRBJ2-1,many,TGTGCCAGCTCACCCTACGGACTATCTCTTGAGCAGTTCTTC,CASSPYGLSLEQFF
TRBV7-9,NA,TRBJ2-1,NA,TGTGCCAGCAGCCAAGAGGCAGAGCAGTTCTTC,CASSQEAEQFF
TRBV7-3,NA,TRBJ2-3,many,TGTGCCAGCAGCCCGGGTACCAACACAGATACGCAGTATTTT,CASSPGTNTDTQYF
TRBV12-3/TRBV12-4,NA,TRBJ2-7,many,TGTGCCAGCAGACACGGAGGGTACTACGAGCAGTACTTC,CASRHGGYYEQYF